This T cell receptor beta chain appears in the sequencing data of a study of T cells expressing NK-cell markers. The overall study: In sorted CD3+CD56+NKG2C+, CD3+CD56+NKG2C- and CD3+CD56-NKG2C+ T cells, TCR beta repertoires were obtained. Of eight sequenced donors, seven were HCMV-seropositive and one HCMV-seronegative.

CDR3 length equals 14 residues. The germline V gene encodes CDR1 DFQATT and CDR2 SNEGSKA (reference sequence). TCRdb reprocessed the 5' RACE reads, keeping one entry per CDR3 protein, no DNA. The sample has about 260,000 distinct CDR3 sequences. Regarding the study as a whole: Several donors likewise had their CD3+CD56-NKG2C+ fraction led by these clonotypes.

With regard to this clonotype: Its antigen is unidentified.

Sequenced input: blood T cells: a sorted CD56 or NKG2C T cell subset, CD4+ or CD8+ T cells, or bulk PBMC T cells (not recorded which). The sequence derives from a woman between 18 and 75 years old in good health. The chain has TRBV20-1 and TRBJ1-5. The CDR3 protein is CSAPSQKPNQPQHF.